This T cell receptor (beta chain) was sequenced for a study of Graves' ophthalmopathy and Graves' hyperthyroidism. Notes on the study in general: The authors also found most expanded thyroid clonotypes above 0.001 frequency in blood. A 13-signature model separated ophthalmopathy from stable hyperthyroidism, roughly 86% sensitivity, just over 80% specificity.

Additional autoimmune diseases, uncontrolled infections, pregnancy or lactation disqualified patients. Orbital computed tomography, together with clinical symptoms, serum thyroxine, TRAb and thyroid ultrasound, was used for diagnosis. V shed 6 bases and J 8 bases; nucleotides not matched to a gene: 16. From germline, CDR1 is SQVTM and CDR2 ANQGSEA. This CDR3 spans 16 amino acids. On this clonotype itself: Its target is not known.

RNA transcripts served as template for amplifying TCR beta CDR3 sequences. A first-round RT-PCR used HTBI primers, followed by a second-round multiplex PCR. TCRdb fed the multiplex PCR reads into MiXCR, producing one record per CDR3 protein. The table has hundreds of thousands of distinct CDR3 sequences, over 40% seen once. The chain combines TRBV29-1 with TRBJ2-2; 9 bases map to TRBD1. Sequenced input: peripheral blood. This receptor was taken from an adult man with Graves' ophthalmopathy. CDR3 residues: CSVETGTGRTPGELFF. Written as DNA, the CDR3 is TGCAGCGTAGAGACCGGGACAGGGAGGACCCCTGGGGAGCTGTTTTTT.